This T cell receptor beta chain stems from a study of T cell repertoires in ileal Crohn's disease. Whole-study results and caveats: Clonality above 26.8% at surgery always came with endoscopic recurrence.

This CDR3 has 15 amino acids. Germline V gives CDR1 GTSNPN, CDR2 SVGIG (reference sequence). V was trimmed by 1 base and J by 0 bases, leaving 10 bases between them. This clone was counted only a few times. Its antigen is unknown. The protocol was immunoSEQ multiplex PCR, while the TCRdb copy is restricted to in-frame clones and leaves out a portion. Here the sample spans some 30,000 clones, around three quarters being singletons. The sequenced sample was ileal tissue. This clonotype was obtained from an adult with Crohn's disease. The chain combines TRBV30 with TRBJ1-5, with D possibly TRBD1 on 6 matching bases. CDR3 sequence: CAWSADRYSNQPQHF. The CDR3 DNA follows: TGTGCCTGGAGTGCCGACAGGTATAGCAATCAGCCCCAGCATTTT.